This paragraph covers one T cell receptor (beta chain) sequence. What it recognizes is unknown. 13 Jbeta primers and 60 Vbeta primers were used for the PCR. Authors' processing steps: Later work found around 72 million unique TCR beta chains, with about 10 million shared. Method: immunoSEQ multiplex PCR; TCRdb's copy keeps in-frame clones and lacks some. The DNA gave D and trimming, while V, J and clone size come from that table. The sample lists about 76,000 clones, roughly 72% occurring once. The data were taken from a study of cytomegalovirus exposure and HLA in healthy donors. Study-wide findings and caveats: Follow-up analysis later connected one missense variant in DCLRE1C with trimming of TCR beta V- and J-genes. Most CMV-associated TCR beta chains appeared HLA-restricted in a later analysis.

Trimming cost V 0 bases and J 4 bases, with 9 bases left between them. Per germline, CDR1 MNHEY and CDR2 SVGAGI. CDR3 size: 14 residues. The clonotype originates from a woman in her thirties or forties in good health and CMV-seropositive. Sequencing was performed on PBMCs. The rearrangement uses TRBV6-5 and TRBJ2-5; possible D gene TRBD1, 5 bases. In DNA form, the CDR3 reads TGTGCCAGCAGTTACTCTGGGGCTGGAGAGACCCAGTACTTC. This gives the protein CASSYSGAGETQYF.